What follows is one T cell receptor beta chain and its context. What antigen it recognizes has not been identified. Base qualities are missing; no much larger clone stands one base away. These data originate in a study of ipilimumab plus nivolumab after autologous stem cell transplantation (dated by TCRdb to 2020 to 2023). Turning to the overall study: Trial patients received a median of roughly 5 ipilimumab doses and fewer than 10 nivolumab doses. The trial enrolled patients with high-risk diffuse large B cell lymphoma, mature T cell lymphoma, or multiple myeloma undergoing autologous transplant. Under 40 patients made up the trial's intent-to-treat population. Study-wide conclusions, independent of this receptor: Combined checkpoint inhibition appeared tolerable as post-transplant consolidation, according to the authors' conclusion. The authors stated that profiles of the T cell receptor repertoire, regulatory T cell phenotype and gut microbiota provided a biologic rationale for studying this approach further.

Looking up the germline V gene yields CDR1 SGHRS and CDR2 YFSETQ. V loses 4 bases of germline sequence and J loses 2 bases, and the interval between the two ends is 12 bases. There are 14 amino acids in the CDR3, from cysteine to phenylalanine inclusive. Just CDR3 DNA is preserved here, 42 bases in frame from base 1. The method behind the library was the immunoSEQ multiplex PCR assay. TCRdb took this table from immuneACCESS and kept in-frame rearrangements with V and J called. Such tables lack part of the clones; where checked against another copy, unresolved V genes explain under half of the gap, and the rest is unexplained. The sample table lists 15,000 or so clones, 65% to 75% of them with a count of one. In total, the top ten clones hold roughly a tenth of the sample. Checkpoint therapy was initiated 14 to 28 days after autologous transplant, and ipilimumab was administered at 1 mg/kg intravenously on day 1 of selected weeks. Patients received nivolumab at 3 mg/kg intravenously on day 1 of weeks 1, 4, 7, 10, and every two weeks through week 26. This Phase Ib clinical trial tested ipilimumab plus nivolumab, a combined checkpoint inhibition, as consolidation after autologous stem cell transplantation.

The rearrangement joined TRBV5-1 to TRBJ2-5; D gene: possibly TRBD2, on 6 matching bases. The sequence derives from a male donor with primary mediastinal lymphoma. The source was PBMCs, collected in a trial of ipilimumab plus nivolumab as post-transplant consolidation. The bases read TGCGCCAGCAGCCCAGCCGGGACTCAAGAGACCCAGTACTTC. Translated, this is CASSPAGTQETQYF.